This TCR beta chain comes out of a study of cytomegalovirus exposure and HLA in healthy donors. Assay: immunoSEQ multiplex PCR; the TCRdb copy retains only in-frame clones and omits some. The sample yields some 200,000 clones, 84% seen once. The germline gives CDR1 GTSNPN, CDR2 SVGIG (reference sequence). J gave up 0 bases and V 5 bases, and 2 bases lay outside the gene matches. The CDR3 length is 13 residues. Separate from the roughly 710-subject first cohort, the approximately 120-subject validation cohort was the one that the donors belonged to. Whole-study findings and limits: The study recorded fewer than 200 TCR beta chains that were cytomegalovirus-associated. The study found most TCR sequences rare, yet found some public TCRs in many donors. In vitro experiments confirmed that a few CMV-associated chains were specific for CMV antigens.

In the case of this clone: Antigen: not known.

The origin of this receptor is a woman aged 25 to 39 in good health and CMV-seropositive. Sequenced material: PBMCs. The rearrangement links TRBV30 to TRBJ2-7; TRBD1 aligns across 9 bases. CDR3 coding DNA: TGTGCCTGGGTGACAGGGGGCTCCTACGAGCAGTACTTC. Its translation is CAWVTGGSYEQYF.